The rows below give T cell receptor beta chains drawn from one sample of a study of blood T cell repertoires in COVID-19. Here immunoSEQ multiplex PCR was the method, and the copy in TCRdb shows in-frame clones only, minus some. This table holds about 190,000 clones, around 85% found once. Sequencing was done on a sample of peripheral blood. The receptors shown here come from a man aged 45 to 65 who had recovered from COVID-19. CDR3s include the opening cysteine and the closing phenylalanine or tryptophan. Each record gives: V gene, clone size, CDR3 length, J gene, D gene, CDR3 DNA, CDR3 protein. D genes are given only for firm matches. Clone size, where shown, is once, few, many, or a class for clones that have expanded.

TRBV7-9,once,15,TRBJ2-5,TRBD1,TGTGCCAGCAGCCCGAGAGGGACAGGCCAAGAGACCCAGTACTTC,CASSPRGTGQETQYF
TRBV11-2,-,14,TRBJ2-7,-,TGTGCCAGCAGCTTACGGGGGGCCTTCCACGAGCAGTACTTC,CASSLRGAFHEQYF
TRBV21-1,-,15,TRBJ1-5,-,TGTGCCAGCAGCAAAGAAGACAGGGGAAGGGAGCCCCAGCATTTT,CASSKEDRGREPQHF
TRBV6-5,-,15,TRBJ1-1,TRBD1,TGTGCCAGCAGACTAATGCCCCACGGACAGGGTGAAGCTTTCTTT,CASRLMPHGQGEAFF
TRBV6-5,-,11,TRBJ2-3,-,TGTGCCAGCAGTTACGAGGATACGCAGTATTTT,CASSYEDTQYF
TRBV19,-,14,TRBJ2-7,TRBD2,TGTGCCAGTAGCAAGCGGGACGGATCCTACGAGCAGTACTTC,CASSKRDGSYEQYF
TRBV3-1/TRBV3-2,-,13,TRBJ2-7,-,TGTGCCAGCAGCCAAGCGCCCAGCGGCGAGCAGTACTTC,CASSQAPSGEQYF
TRBV11-1,-,15,TRBJ2-5,TRBD1,TGTGCCAGCACCAGGGGACAGTCGAACCAAGAGACCCAGTACTTC,CASTRGQSNQETQYF
TRBV23-1,once,17,TRBJ2-5,-,TGCGCCAGCAGTCAATCTTCCCGGGGGATTACATTTGAGACCCAGTACTTC,CASSQSSRGITFETQYF
TRBV5-1,-,18,TRBJ2-7,TRBD1,TGCGCCAGCAGAGCATTCAGATCAACGGGACAGGGGGTCTACGAGCAGTACTTC,CASRAFRSTGQGVYEQYF
TRBV19,-,17,TRBJ2-7,TRBD1,TGTGCCAGTAGTATATTCCCAGGGACAGGGCGGATCTACGAGCAGTACTTC,CASSIFPGTGRIYEQYF
TRBV19,-,13,TRBJ2-7,-,TGTGCCAGTAGTATCTTTCCCTCCTACGAGCAGTACTTC,CASSIFPSYEQYF
TRBV5-4,-,14,TRBJ1-5,-,TGTGCCAGCAGCTTGGCCGGGGTAAATCAGCCCCAGCATTTT,CASSLAGVNQPQHF
TRBV12-3/TRBV12-4,-,13,TRBJ2-5,-,TGTGCCAGCAGTTTAGCCAGGGCTGCGACCCAGTACTTC,CASSLARAATQYF
TRBV30,-,16,TRBJ2-5,TRBD2,TGTGCCTGGAGTGTACGCCGTAGCGGGAGCCGGGAGACCCAGTACTTC,CAWSVRRSGSRETQYF